The 16 T cell receptor beta chains listed next were all sequenced from one sample in a study of T cells in localized non-small cell lung cancer. Method: immunoSEQ multiplex PCR; TCRdb's copy keeps in-frame clones and lacks some. In the table there are 20,000 to 30,000 clones, around 93% of which are singletons. The specimen was peripheral blood, collected before any cancer treatment. The receptors shown here come from a female donor aged 60 or older with stage II squamous cell lung carcinoma.

The chain combines TRBV11-3 with TRBJ1-1; 7 nucleotides agree with TRBD1. V gave up 5 bases and J gave up 6 bases; unmatched junction bases: 6. CDR1 SGHNT and CDR2 YENEEA come from the germline V gene. The CDR3 loop spans 13 amino acids. The CDR3 nucleotides read TGTGCCAGCAGCCGGACAGGAGTGGCTGAAGCTTTCTTT. The encoded protein is CASSRTGVAEAFF.

The rearrangement joins TRBV18 to TRBJ2-7; 10 bases agree with TRBD1. This CDR3 contains 14 residues. In germline, CDR1 is KGHSH, CDR2 LQKENI. The V and J ends lost 3 bases and 2 bases, in that order; junction bases with no gene match: 1. The CDR3 DNA follows: TGTGCCAGCTCACCCGGGACAGGGGCCTACGAGCAGTACTTC. Encoded protein: CASSPGTGAYEQYF. The variable domain in full, with the rest retrieved from reference TRBV18 and TRBJ2-7, is NAGVMQNPRHLVRRRGQEARLRCSPMKGHSHVYWYRQLPEEGLKFMVYLQKENIIDESGMPKERFSAEFPKEGPSILRIQQVVRGDSAAYFCASSPGTGAYEQYFGPGTRLTVT.

The chain recombines TRBV7-9 with TRBJ2-5; 7 positions match TRBD2. V was clipped by 2 bases and J by 4 bases; unmatched bases: 10. The CDR3 has 16 amino acids. The germline V gene encodes CDR1 SEHNR and CDR2 FQNEAQ (reference sequence). The CDR3 loop reads CASSLRLGGSRETQYF. The CDR3 nucleotides read TGTGCCAGCAGCTTACGTTTGGGCGGGAGTCGAGAGACCCAGTACTTC.

The chain carries TRBV7-6 and TRBJ1-1, with D maybe TRBD1 (6 bases). The CDR3 consists of 16 residues. V dropped 2 bases and J dropped 5 bases, with 18 bases sitting between them. CDR1 is SGHVS, CDR2 FNYEAQ, per germline. CDR3 sequence: CASSLSPAGARTEAFF. For the CDR3, the DNA is TGTGCCAGCAGCTTAAGTCCCGCAGGGGCTCGTACTGAAGCTTTCTTT.

V is TRBV5-1 and J is TRBJ1-5, with D possibly being TRBD1 (5 bases). Germline loops: CDR1 SGHRS, CDR2 YFSETQ. The CDR3 covers 14 residues. V lost 4 bases and J 6 bases, leaving 14 bases between the germline ends. In DNA form, the CDR3 reads TGCGCCAGCAGCACCGGGGCGGAGGCTCAGCCCCAGCATTTT. Protein: CASSTGAEAQPQHF. The variable domain in full, with the rest retrieved from reference TRBV5-1 and TRBJ1-5, is KAGVTQTPRYLIKTRGQQVTLSCSPISGHRSVSWYQQTPGQGLQFLFEYFSETQRNKGNFPGRFSGRQFSNSRSEMNVSTLELGDSALYLCASSTGAEAQPQHFGDGTRLSIL.

The J gene is TRBJ2-1, the V gene TRBV19, with D tentatively TRBD2 (5 bases). The CDR3 covers 15 residues. V shed 3 bases and J shed 2 bases, with 11 bases lying between them. Per germline, CDR1 LNHDA and CDR2 SQIVND (reference sequence). The chain's CDR3 is CASSIGSFPYNEQFF. Here the CDR3 DNA reads TGTGCCAGTAGTATTGGGAGTTTCCCCTACAATGAGCAGTTCTTC.

This chain connects TRBV19 to TRBJ1-4; D may be TRBD1 (5 bases). This CDR3 comprises 15 residues. Trimming cost V 8 bases and J 7 bases, with 20 bases left between them. CDR1 is LNHDA and CDR2 is SQIVND in the germline V gene (reference sequence). For the CDR3, the DNA is TGTGCCAGTCGGCAGGGCGGGCTTCGGGGTGAAAAACTGTTTTTT. Translation: CASRQGGLRGEKLFF.

A single count supports this clone. CDR3 in DNA: TGTGCCAGCAGCCTAGACGGCTATGGCTACACCTTC. As protein: CASSLDGYGYTF. The V and J genes are TRBV7-9 and TRBJ1-2; D is unclear. Trimming pared 5 bases from V and 4 bases from J, leaving 8 bases between. Germline CDR1 SEHNR, CDR2 FQNEAQ (reference sequence). The CDR3 contains 12 residues.

The J gene is TRBJ2-7, the V gene TRBV5-6; D is unresolved. CDR3 length: 15 residues. V lost 4 bases and J 4 bases, leaving 18 bases between the germline ends. The germline V gene encodes CDR1 SGHDT and CDR2 YYEEEE. CDR3 DNA: TGTGCCAGCAGCCGACGCCTTTCGGTCGTTTACGAGCAGTACTTC. This gives the protein CASSRRLSVVYEQYF.

This rearrangement joins TRBV5-6 to TRBJ1-5, with D possibly matching TRBD1 (5 bases). This CDR3 has 18 amino acids. Trimming stripped 1 base from V and 4 bases from J, with 21 bases between. Germline CDR1 is SGHDT and CDR2 is YYEEEE. The CDR3 DNA is TGTGCCAGCAGCTTGAGACGATCGGGGATTGGGGCGAATCAGCCCCAGCATTTT. Its translation: CASSLRRSGIGANQPQHF.

The chain is built from TRBV30 and TRBJ2-1, with D unresolved. Germline CDR1 GTSNPN, CDR2 SVGIG (reference sequence). The CDR3 extends over 13 amino acids. V lost 0 bases and J 9 bases, leaving 12 bases between the germline ends. The CDR3 spells CAWSVLSLGEQFF. The DNA for the CDR3 is TGTGCCTGGAGTGTATTGAGTCTCGGTGAGCAGTTCTTC.

This clone has a single count. The chain has TRBV28 and TRBJ2-2; D ambiguous. The V and J ends lost 5 bases and 5 bases respectively, with 9 bases between them. CDR3 length equals 13 residues. Germline CDR1 and CDR2: MDHEN and SYDVKM. CDR3 sequence reads: CASSGRRTGELFF. CDR3 bases: TGTGCCAGCAGTGGTAGGAGAACCGGGGAGCTGTTTTTT.

This clone was observed a single time. The CDR3 bases are TGTGCCAGCAGACGATTCAGCCGGGACAGCAATGAAAAACTGTTTTTT. Its protein product is CASRRFSRDSNEKLFF. This rearrangement joins TRBV27 to TRBJ1-4; 7 bases agree with TRBD1. V shed 6 bases, J shed 5 bases, and the junction held 12 bases outside the gene matches. In germline, CDR1 is MNHEY, CDR2 SMNVEV (reference sequence). The CDR3 is made up of 16 amino acids. Based on the CDR3 plus reference TRBV27 and TRBJ1-4, the full variable domain is EAQVTQNPRYLITVTGKKLTVTCSQNMNHEYMSWYRQDPGLGLRQIYYSMNVEVTDKGDVPEGYKVSRKEKRNFPLILESPSPNQTSLYFCASRRFSRDSNEKLFFGSGTQLSVL.

The V gene is TRBV7-8, the J gene TRBJ1-5; D unclear. This CDR3 has 12 amino acids. V was trimmed by 1 base and J by 6 bases, leaving 4 bases between them. Germline V gives CDR1 SGHVS, CDR2 FQNEAQ. CDR3 DNA sequence: TGTGCCAGCAGCTTAGATCCTCAGCCCCAGCATTTT. It yields the protein CASSLDPQPQHF.

V usage is TRBV30 and J usage is TRBJ2-7; 9 bases map to TRBD1. Looked up from germline, CDR1 is GTSNPN and CDR2 is SVGIG (reference sequence). With V trimmed by 5 bases and J by 4 bases, 12 bases remained unmatched. The CDR3 length is 15 residues. In DNA, the CDR3 is TGTGCCTGGGCTACAGGGGGCGCACCCTTTTACGAGCAGTACTTC. Residues: CAWATGGAPFYEQYF.

V and J are TRBV19 and TRBJ2-5; no definite D call. The CDR3 contains 14 residues. Germline V CDR1 and CDR2: LNHDA, SQIVND (reference sequence). Trimming left V 7 bases short and J 7 bases short, with 19 bases between. The DNA of the CDR3 is TGTGCCAGTACACCACGGCTGACTTTTGGGACCCAGTACTTC. This codes for CASTPRLTFGTQYF.